A selection of T cell receptor beta chains follows, all from one sample in a study of patients and donors after allogeneic stem cell transplantation. Each CDR3 protein is one row after TCRdb ran MiXCR on the RT-PCR reads. The table includes about 210,000 distinct CDR3 sequences, around 41% detected once. The sample was blood, either unsorted or a sorted T cell fraction (not recorded which). All receptors derive from a human donor who was either an allogeneic HSCT recipient or a stem cell or donor lymphocyte infusion donor (not recorded which). It is not recorded whose cells these are; they may come from a transplant donor. The conserved cysteine and the conserved F or W are not part of the CDR3 here.

v_call,cdr3_aa
TRBV20-1,SASFNEQF
TRBV4-1,ASSPQYLGYGYT
TRBV27,ASSLFAAPGAGELF
TRBV9,ASSPDPSGGYEQY
TRBV18,ASSPARGQGINQY
TRBV3-1,ASSQEGPNTGELF
TRBV5-6,ASSRPRLSSYEQY
TRBV29-1,SVEVQGADTEAF
TRBV29-1,SVGERTLNTEAF
TRBV29-1,SVASGQVYGYT
TRBV4-3,ASSQDANTYEQY
TRBV6-5,ASSSNRDRNQPQH
TRBV20-1,SARAENDQPQH
TRBV4-1,ASSVSTGDLGAF
TRBV12-3/TRBV12-4,ATPHQPQH
TRBV29-1,SVAGGYEQY
TRBV19,ASRTSGAQNQPQH
TRBV12-3/TRBV12-4,ASRFGHSNTGELF
TRBV7-2,ASSSRTSGGAAAGELF
TRBV3-1,ASSQTRLAGGAEQY
TRBV21-1,ASSPRWVGYT
TRBV5-1,ASSLKGELDTQY
TRBV29-1,SVETPWTSGGHSYEQY
TRBV5-1,ASSFPGVSPLH
TRBV9,ASSASDYYGYT
TRBV29-1,SVEGVLNTEAF
TRBV20-1,SAPIGNQPQH
TRBV27,ASSAGTDTQY
TRBV29-1,SVEVWLAGPTYEQY
TRBV20-1,SARMVTGRMNTEAF
TRBV30,AWSVRRVSNQPQH
TRBV12-3/TRBV12-4,ASSFSPGTEAF